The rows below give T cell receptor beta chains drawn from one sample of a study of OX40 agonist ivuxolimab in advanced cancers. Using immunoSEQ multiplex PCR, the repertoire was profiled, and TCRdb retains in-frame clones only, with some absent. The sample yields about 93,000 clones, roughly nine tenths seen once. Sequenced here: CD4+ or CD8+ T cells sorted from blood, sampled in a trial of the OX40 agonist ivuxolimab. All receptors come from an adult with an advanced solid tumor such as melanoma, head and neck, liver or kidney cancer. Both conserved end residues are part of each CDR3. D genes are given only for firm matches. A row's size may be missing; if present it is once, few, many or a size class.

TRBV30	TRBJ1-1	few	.	TGTGCCTGGAGTGGGGGACTGACGAACACTGAAGCTTTCTTT	CAWSGGLTNTEAFF
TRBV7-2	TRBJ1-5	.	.	TGTGCCAGCAGCCCCCAGGGTGGGACATCGTATCAGCCCCAGCATTTT	CASSPQGGTSYQPQHF
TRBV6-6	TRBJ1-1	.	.	TGTGCCAGCAGTTATTTGACAGGGAACACTGAAGCTTTCTTT	CASSYLTGNTEAFF
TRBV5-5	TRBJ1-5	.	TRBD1	TGTGCCAGCAGCCTAACGACAGGGGGCGTAGGACAGCCCCAGCATTTT	CASSLTTGGVGQPQHF
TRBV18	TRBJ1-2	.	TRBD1	TGTGCCAGCTCACCGGGACAGTCTCTCCCCTATGGCTACACCTTC	CASSPGQSLPYGYTF
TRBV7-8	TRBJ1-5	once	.	TGTGCCAGCAGCTTAGTCACAGGGCCTCAGCCCCAGCATTTT	CASSLVTGPQPQHF
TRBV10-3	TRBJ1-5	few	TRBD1	TGTGCCATCAGTGAAACAGGGGATCAGCCCCAGCATTTT	CAISETGDQPQHF
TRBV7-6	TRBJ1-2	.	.	TGTGCCAGCAGCCCGGGGGCGGACTATGGCTACACCTTC	CASSPGADYGYTF
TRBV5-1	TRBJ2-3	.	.	TGCGCCAGCAGTCCCGGAGTGGCAGATACGCAGTATTTT	CASSPGVADTQYF
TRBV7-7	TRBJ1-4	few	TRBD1	TGTGCTAGCAGCCTGGGACAGTATGAAAAACTGTTTTTT	CASSLGQYEKLFF
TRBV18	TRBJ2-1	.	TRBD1	TGTGCCAGCTCGCTAAAAACGACAGGGGCCAATGAGCAGTTCTTC	CASSLKTTGANEQFF
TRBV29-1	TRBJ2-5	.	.	TGCAGCGTTGAAGATGTGGGGGAGACCCAGTACTTC	CSVEDVGETQYF
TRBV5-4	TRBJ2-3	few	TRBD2	TGTGCCAGCAGCTGGACTAGCGGGAGTGGGACAGATACGCAGTATTTT	CASSWTSGSGTDTQYF
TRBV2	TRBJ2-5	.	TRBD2	TGTGCCAGCAGCCTGACTAGCGGCCAAGAGACCCAGTACTTC	CASSLTSGQETQYF